The T cell receptor beta chain under discussion was sequenced for a study of shared clonotypes between healthy human individuals. Overall study context: Aged between 18 and 49, the donors were a couple of women and a few men. Study-level results: An expected dependence of interdonor clonotype sharing on sequencing depth was noted.

The length of the CDR3 is 14 residues. Germline CDR1 is KGHSH and CDR2 is LQKENI. The J segment lost 7 bases and the V segment lost 3 bases, leaving 8 bases of the junction unmatched. As regards this clone: What it recognizes is unknown.

Per the original methods: Filtering was not the same, since immunoSEQ gave junction-only sequences without quality scores. TCRdb keeps only in-frame clones here, not all; method: immunoSEQ multiplex PCR. From that table come the V and J calls and clone size; the DNA was used to work out D and trimming. The repertoire has about 1.1 million clones, 70% to 80% of them found once; the top ten carry approximately 0.9%. From CD4+ cells came CD45RA+ naive and CD45RA-negative memory subsets. The specimen was memory CD4+ T cells from PBMCs. Subset denoted: CD45RA-negative fraction. This chain connects TRBV18 to TRBJ1-2; 7 bases line up with TRBD1. This clonotype was sampled from a man between 18 and 35 years old in good health. Some clones in this sample may be carry-over from other donors' samples. The CDR3 region is CASSPSTGLGGYTF. The CDR3 DNA reads TGTGCCAGCTCACCCTCGACAGGGTTGGGTGGCTACACCTTC.